Given below is one TCR beta chain in context. Other DNA sequences in the same sample also yield this CDR3. The sample originates from a study of blood T cell repertoires in COVID-19. Overall study: COVID-19 samples collected from the United States, Italy and Spain covered acute and convalescent phases. The cDNA or gDNA used as material had been derived from T cells, B-cell-depleted T cells, or PBMCs.

In the original analysis: Amplification of reference gene primers provided the estimated nucleated cell counts. TCRdb's table, derived via immunoSEQ multiplex PCR, lists solely in-frame clones and lacks some. V and J calls plus clone size are reproduced from that table; the DNA served to infer D and trimming. Of roughly 250,000 clones in the sample, 84% are singletons; the top ten hold approximately 1.5%. Germline CDR1 SGHTA, CDR2 FQGTGA. The CDR3 contains 15 residues. Unmatched junction bases numbered 4, after V lost 3 bases and J lost 1 base. The V and J genes are TRBV7-3 and TRBJ1-1; 8 nucleotides match TRBD1. The sequencing input was peripheral blood. The TCR sequence derives from a woman between 35 and 50 years old who had recovered from COVID-19. The CDR3 is CASSFTGGRNTEAFF. The CDR3 DNA reads TGTGCCAGCAGCTTCACAGGGGGGAGGAACACTGAAGCTTTCTTT.